Below are 8 T cell receptor beta chains sequenced from a single sample in a study of shared clonotypes between healthy human individuals. Some clones are missing from TCRdb's copy, which holds only in-frame ones; the method was immunoSEQ multiplex PCR. The table has over a million clones, roughly 96% seen once. The sample comprised naive CD4+ T cells sorted from blood. Subset here: CD45RA+ positively selected. The receptors were gathered from a man aged 25 to 45 in good health.

V and J are TRBV18 and TRBJ1-3, with 8 bases matching TRBD1. This CDR3 is 18 amino acids long. V trimming: 4 bases; J trimming: 0 bases; junction bases outside the gene matches: 11. CDR1 is KGHSH, CDR2 LQKENI, per germline. This CDR3 reads CASSQTGTGLDSGNTIYF. The CDR3 DNA sequence: TGTGCCAGCTCACAAACCGGGACAGGACTTGACTCTGGAAACACCATATATTTT.

Of note for this clone: The same CDR3 is also encoded by other DNA sequences in this sample. The chain couples TRBV15 to TRBJ2-1; D gene ambiguous. The germline V gene encodes CDR1 LNHNV and CDR2 YYDKDF (reference sequence). This CDR3 has 14 amino acids. V lost 1 base and J lost 0, with 4 bases in between. The CDR3 bases are TGTGCCACCAGCAGAGGAGGCTCCTACAATGAGCAGTTCTTC. Translation gives CATSRGGSYNEQFF.

Here the CDR3 reads CASSPKITDTQYF. CDR3 nucleotides: TGCGCCAGCAGCCCCAAAATCACAGATACGCAGTATTTT. The chain combines TRBV5-1 with TRBJ2-3; D call uncertain. CDR1 SGHRS and CDR2 YFSETQ come from the germline V gene. The CDR3 length is 13 residues. Trimming removed 4 bases at V and 2 bases at J, with 8 bases between.

This clone was observed once. This rearrangement joins TRBV5-6 to TRBJ2-2; 8 nucleotides agree with TRBD1. The CDR3 spans 15 residues. The V gene end was trimmed by 4 bases and the J gene end by 4 bases; junction bases not matched to a gene: 6. Germline assignment: CDR1 SGHDT and CDR2 YYEEEE. As DNA, the CDR3 is TGTGCCAGCAGCCCGGACAGGGCGGGCACCGGGGAGCTGTTTTTT. Its translation: CASSPDRAGTGELFF. Drawing the rest from reference TRBV5-6 and TRBJ2-2, the complete variable domain is DAGVTQSPTHLIKTRGQQVTLRCSPKSGHDTVSWYQQALGQGPQFIFQYYEEEERQRGNFPDRFSGHQFPNYSSELNVNALLLGDSALYLCASSPDRAGTGELFFGEGSRLTVL.

This chain connects TRBV19 to TRBJ2-1; 11 bases line up with TRBD2. Germline assignment: CDR1 LNHDA and CDR2 SQIVND (reference sequence). CDR3 length equals 16 residues. J gave up 6 bases and V 3 bases, and 7 bases lay outside the gene matches. In DNA, the CDR3 is TGTGCCAGTAGTATGCCCGGTAGCGGGAGGGGCAATGAGCAGTTCTTC. This sequence encodes CASSMPGSGRGNEQFF.

The chain is built from TRBV9 and TRBJ2-7, with 9 bases fitting TRBD1. Per the germline V gene, CDR1 is SGDLS and CDR2 is YYNGEE. The CDR3 runs to 14 residues. The J segment lost 5 bases and the V segment lost 4 bases, leaving 7 bases of the junction unmatched. CDR3 in amino acids: CASSRGTGMNEQYF. The CDR3 bases are TGTGCCAGCAGCAGAGGGACAGGGATGAACGAGCAGTACTTC.

The chain recombines TRBV29-1 with TRBJ2-5, with D perhaps given as TRBD1 or TRBD2 (6 bases each). CDR1 and CDR2 (germline): SQVTM, ANQGSEA. This CDR3 spans 13 amino acids. Trimming took off 1 base at V and 1 base at J, with 7 bases between the two ends. The chain's CDR3 is CSVEAGAQETQYF. CDR3 in DNA: TGCAGCGTTGAAGCGGGGGCCCAAGAGACCCAGTACTTC.

The CDR3 DNA reads as TGTGCCAGCAGTCCGACCAGGGCAGGCGAGCAGTACTTC. Translating gives CASSPTRAGEQYF. The chain employs TRBV11-1 and TRBJ2-7; a possible D gene is TRBD1 (5 bases). The CDR3 extends over 13 amino acids. Looked up from germline, CDR1 is SGHAT and CDR2 is FQDESV (reference sequence). Trimming stripped 6 bases from V and 6 bases from J, with 15 bases between.